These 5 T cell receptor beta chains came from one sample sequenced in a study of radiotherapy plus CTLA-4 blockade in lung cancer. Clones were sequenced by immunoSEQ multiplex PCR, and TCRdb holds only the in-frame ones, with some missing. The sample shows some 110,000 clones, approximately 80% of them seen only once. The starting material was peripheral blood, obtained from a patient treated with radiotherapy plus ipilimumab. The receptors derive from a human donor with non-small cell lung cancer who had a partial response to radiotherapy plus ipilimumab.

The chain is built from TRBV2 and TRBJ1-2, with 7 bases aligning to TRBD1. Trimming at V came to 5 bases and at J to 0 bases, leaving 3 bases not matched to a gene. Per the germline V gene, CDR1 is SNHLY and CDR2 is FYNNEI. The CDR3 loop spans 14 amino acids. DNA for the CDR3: TGTGCCAGCAGTATCCAGGGGGCTAACTATGGCTACACCTTC. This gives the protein CASSIQGANYGYTF.

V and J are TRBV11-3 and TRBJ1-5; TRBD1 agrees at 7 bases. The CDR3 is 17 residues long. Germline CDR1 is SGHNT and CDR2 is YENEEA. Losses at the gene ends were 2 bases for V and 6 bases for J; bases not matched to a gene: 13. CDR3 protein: CASSLWSGQASGQPQHF. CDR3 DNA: TGTGCCAGCAGCTTATGGTCAGGACAGGCTTCGGGTCAGCCCCAGCATTTT.

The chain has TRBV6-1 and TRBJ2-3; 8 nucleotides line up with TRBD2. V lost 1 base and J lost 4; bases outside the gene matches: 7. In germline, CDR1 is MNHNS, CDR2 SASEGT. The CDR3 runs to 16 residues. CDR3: CASSEGSGSFADTQYF. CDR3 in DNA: TGTGCCAGCAGTGAAGGAAGCGGGAGCTTCGCAGATACGCAGTATTTT.

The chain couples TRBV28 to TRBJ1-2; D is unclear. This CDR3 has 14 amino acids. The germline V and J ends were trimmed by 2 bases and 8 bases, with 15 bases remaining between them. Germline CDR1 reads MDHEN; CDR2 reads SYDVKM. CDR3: CASSLQQTIGGYTF. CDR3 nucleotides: TGTGCCAGCAGTTTACAACAGACGATTGGGGGCTACACCTTC.

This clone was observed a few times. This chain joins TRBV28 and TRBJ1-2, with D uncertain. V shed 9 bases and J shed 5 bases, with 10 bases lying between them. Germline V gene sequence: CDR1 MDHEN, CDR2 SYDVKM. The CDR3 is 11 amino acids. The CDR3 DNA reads TGTGCCAGTACGGGATTATATGGCTACACCTTC. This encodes CASTGLYGYTF.